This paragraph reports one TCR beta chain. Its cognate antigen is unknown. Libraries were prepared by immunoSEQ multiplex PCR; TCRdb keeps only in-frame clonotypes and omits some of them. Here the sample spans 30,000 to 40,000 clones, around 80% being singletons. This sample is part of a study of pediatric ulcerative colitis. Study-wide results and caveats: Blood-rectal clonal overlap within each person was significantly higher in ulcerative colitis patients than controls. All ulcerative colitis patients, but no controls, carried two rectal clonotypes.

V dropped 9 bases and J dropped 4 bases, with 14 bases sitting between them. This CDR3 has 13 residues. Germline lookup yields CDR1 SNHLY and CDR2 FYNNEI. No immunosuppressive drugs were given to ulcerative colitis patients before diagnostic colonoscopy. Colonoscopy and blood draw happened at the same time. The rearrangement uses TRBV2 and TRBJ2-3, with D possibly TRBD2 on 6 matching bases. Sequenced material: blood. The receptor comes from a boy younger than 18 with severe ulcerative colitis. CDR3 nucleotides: TGTGCCAGTAGGACTACCGCCTCAGATACGCAGTATTTT. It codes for CASRTTASDTQYF.